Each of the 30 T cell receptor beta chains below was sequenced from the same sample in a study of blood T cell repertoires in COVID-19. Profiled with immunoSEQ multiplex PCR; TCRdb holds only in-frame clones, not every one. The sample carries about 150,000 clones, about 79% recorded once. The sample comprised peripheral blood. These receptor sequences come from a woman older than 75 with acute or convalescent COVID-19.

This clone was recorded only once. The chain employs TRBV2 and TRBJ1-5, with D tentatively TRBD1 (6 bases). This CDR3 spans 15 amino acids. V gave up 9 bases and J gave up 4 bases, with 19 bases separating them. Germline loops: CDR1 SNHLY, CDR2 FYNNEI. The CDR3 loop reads CARGAGVGRNQPQHF. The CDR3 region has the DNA TGTGCCAGGGGCGCAGGGGTGGGTAGGAATCAGCCCCAGCATTTT.

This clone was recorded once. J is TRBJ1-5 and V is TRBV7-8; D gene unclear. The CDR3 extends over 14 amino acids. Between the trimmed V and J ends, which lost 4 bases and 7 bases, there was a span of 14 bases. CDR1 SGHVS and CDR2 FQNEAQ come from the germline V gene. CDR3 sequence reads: CASSSEQVRQPQHF. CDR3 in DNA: TGTGCCAGCAGCTCAGAGCAGGTACGGCAGCCCCAGCATTTT. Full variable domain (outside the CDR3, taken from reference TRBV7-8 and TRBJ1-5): GAGVSQSPRYKVAKRGQDVALRCDPISGHVSLFWYQQALGQGPEFLTYFQNEAQLDKSGLPSDRFFAERPEGSVSTLKIQRTQQEDSAVYLCASSSEQVRQPQHFGDGTRLSIL.

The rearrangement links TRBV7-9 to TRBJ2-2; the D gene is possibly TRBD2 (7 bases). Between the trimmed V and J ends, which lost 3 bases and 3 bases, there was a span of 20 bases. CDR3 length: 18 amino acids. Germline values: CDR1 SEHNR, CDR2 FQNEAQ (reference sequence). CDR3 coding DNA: TGTGCCAGCAGCTTGGGGGGGCGGACGGTTTCGGACACCGGGGAGCTGTTTTTT. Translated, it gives CASSLGGRTVSDTGELFF. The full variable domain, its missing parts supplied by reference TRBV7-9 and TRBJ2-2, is DTGVSQNPRHKITKRGQNVTFRCDPISEHNRLYWYRQTLGQGPEFLTYFQNEAQLEKSRLLSDRFSAERPKGSFSTLEIQRTEQGDSAMYLCASSLGGRTVSDTGELFFGEGSRLTVL.

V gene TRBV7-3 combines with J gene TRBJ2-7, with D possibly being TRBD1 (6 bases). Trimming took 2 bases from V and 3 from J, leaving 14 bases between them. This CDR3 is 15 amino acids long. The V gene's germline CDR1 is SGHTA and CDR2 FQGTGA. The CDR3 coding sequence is TGTGCCAGCAGCTTAGCCCCGGGACAAAACTACGAGCAGTACTTC. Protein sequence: CASSLAPGQNYEQYF.

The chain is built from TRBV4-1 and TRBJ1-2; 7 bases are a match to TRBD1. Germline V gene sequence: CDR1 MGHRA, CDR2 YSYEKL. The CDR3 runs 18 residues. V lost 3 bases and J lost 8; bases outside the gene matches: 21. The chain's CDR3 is CASSHSRSPGTEFDGYTF. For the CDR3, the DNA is TGCGCCAGCAGCCATTCCCGTTCCCCCGGGACAGAGTTTGACGGCTACACCTTC.

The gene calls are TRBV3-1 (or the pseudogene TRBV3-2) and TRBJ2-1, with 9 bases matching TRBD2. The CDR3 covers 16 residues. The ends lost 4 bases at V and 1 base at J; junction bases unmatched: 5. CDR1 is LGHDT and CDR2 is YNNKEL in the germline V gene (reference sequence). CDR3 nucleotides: TGTGCCAGCAGCCCCCGACTAGCGGAATCCTACAATGAGCAGTTCTTC. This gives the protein CASSPRLAESYNEQFF.

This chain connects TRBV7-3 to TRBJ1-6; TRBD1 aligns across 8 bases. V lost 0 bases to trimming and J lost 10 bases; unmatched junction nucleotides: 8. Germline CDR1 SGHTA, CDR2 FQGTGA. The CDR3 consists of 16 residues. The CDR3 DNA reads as TGTGCCAGCAGCTTAACTGGCCGGACAGGGATGTCACCCCTCCACTTT. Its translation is CASSLTGRTGMSPLHF.

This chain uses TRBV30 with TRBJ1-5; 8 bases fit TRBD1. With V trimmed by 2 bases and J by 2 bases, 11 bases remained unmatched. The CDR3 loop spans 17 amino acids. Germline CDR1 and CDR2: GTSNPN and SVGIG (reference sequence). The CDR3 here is CAWSPSTGGSGNQPQHF. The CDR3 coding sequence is TGTGCCTGGAGTCCTAGTACAGGGGGTAGTGGCAATCAGCCCCAGCATTTT.

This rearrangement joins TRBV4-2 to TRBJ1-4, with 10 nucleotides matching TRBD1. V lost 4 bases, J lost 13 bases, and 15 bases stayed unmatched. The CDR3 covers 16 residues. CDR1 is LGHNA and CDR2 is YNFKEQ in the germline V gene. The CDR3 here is CASSRTGTGALEGLFF. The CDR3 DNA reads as TGTGCCAGCAGCCGTACCGGGACAGGGGCCCTTGAAGGACTGTTTTTT.

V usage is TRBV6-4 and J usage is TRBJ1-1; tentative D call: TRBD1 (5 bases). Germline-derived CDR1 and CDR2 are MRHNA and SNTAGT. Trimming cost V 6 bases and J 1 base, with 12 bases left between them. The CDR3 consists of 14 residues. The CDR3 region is CASSFVTGNTEAFF. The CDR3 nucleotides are TGTGCCAGCAGCTTTGTAACAGGGAACACTGAAGCTTTCTTT.

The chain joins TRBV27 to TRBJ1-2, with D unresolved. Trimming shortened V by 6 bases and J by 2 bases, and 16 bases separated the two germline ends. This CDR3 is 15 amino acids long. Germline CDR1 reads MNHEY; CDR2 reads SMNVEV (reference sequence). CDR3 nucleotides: TGTGCCAGCAGGCTCGGCGGGCCAGAAAACTATGGCTACACCTTC. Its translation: CASRLGGPENYGYTF.

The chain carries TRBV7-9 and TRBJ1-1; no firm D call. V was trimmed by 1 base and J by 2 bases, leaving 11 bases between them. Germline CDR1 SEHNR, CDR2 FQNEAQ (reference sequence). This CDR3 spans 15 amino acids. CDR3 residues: CASSLEVGVNTEAFF. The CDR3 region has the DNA TGTGCCAGCAGCTTAGAGGTGGGCGTTAACACTGAAGCTTTCTTT.

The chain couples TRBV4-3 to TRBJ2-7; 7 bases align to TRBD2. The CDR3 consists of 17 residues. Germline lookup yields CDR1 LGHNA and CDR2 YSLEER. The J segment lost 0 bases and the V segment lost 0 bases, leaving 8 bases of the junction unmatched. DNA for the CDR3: TGCGCCAGCAGCCAAGAGGACCCTGGGAGGGACTCCTACGAGCAGTACTTC. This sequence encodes CASSQEDPGRDSYEQYF.

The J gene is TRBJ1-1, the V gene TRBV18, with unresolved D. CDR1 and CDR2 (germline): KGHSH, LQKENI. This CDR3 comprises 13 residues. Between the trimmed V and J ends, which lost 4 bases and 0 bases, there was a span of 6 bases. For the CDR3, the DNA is TGTGCCAGCTCACTAACAGTGAACACTGAAGCTTTCTTT. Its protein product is CASSLTVNTEAFF.

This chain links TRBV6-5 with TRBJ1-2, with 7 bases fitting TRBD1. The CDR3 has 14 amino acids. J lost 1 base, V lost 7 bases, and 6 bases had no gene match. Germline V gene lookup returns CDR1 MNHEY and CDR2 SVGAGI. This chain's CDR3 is CASTRDSSNYGYTF. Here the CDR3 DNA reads TGTGCCAGCACCCGGGACAGTAGTAACTATGGCTACACCTTC.

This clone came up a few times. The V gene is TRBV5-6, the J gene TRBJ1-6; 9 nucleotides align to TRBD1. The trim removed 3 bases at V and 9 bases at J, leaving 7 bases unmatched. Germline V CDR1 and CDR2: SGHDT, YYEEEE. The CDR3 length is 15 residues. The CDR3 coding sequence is TGTGCCAGCAGCTGGGGGACAGGGTTGGGTTCACCCCTCCACTTT. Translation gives CASSWGTGLGSPLHF.

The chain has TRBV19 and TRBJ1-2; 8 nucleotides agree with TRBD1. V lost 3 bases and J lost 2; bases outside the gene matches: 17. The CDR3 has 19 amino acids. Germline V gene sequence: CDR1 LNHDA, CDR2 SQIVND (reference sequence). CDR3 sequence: CASSMAARQGIFQNYGYTF. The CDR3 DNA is TGTGCCAGTAGTATGGCGGCCCGACAGGGGATTTTTCAGAACTATGGCTACACCTTC.

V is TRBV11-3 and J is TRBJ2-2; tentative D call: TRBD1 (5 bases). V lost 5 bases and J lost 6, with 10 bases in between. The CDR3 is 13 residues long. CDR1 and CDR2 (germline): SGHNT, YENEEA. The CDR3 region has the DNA TGTGCCAGCAGCGCAAGACAGTCCGGGGAGCTGTTTTTT. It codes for CASSARQSGELFF.

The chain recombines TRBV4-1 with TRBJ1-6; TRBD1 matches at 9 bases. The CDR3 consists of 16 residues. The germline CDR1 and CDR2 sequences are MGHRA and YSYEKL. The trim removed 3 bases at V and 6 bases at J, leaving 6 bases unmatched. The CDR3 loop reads CASSQPGQGSNSPLHF. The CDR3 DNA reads TGCGCCAGCAGCCAGCCGGGACAGGGAAGTAATTCACCCCTCCACTTT.

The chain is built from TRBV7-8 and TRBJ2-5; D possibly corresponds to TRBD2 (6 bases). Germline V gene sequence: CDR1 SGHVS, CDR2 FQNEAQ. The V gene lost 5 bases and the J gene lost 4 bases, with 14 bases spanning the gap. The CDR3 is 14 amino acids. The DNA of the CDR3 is TGTGCCAGCAGCCTCGGGACTGCCCGAGAGACCCAGTACTTC. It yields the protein CASSLGTARETQYF.

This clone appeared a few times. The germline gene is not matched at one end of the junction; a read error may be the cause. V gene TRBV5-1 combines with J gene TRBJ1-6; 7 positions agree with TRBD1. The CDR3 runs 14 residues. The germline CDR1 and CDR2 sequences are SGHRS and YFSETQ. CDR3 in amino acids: CASSLRQGNSPLHF. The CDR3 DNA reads TGCGCCAGCAGCCTGAGACAGGGAAATTCGCCCCTCCACTTT.

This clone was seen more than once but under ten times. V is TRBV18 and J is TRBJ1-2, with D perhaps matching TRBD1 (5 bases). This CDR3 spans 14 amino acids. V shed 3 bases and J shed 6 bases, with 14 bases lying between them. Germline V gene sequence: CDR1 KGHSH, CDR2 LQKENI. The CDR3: CASSPAPGPDGYTF. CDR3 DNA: TGTGCCAGCTCACCTGCCCCAGGGCCAGATGGCTACACCTTC. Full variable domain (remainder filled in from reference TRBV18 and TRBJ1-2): NAGVMQNPRHLVRRRGQEARLRCSPMKGHSHVYWYRQLPEEGLKFMVYLQKENIIDESGMPKERFSAEFPKEGPSILRIQQVVRGDSAAYFCASSPAPGPDGYTFGSGTRLTVV.

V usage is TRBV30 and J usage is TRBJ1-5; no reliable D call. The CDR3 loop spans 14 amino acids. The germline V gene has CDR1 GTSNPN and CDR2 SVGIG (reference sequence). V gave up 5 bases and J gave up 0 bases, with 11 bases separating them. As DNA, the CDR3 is TGTGCCTGGGACCACCAACATAGCAATCAGCCCCAGCATTTT. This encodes CAWDHQHSNQPQHF. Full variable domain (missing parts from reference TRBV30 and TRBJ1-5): SQTIHQWPATLVQPVGSPLSLECTVEGTSNPNLYWYRQAAGRGLQLLFYSVGIGQISSEVPQNLSASRPQDRQFILSSKKLLLSDSGFYLCAWDHQHSNQPQHFGDGTRLSIL.

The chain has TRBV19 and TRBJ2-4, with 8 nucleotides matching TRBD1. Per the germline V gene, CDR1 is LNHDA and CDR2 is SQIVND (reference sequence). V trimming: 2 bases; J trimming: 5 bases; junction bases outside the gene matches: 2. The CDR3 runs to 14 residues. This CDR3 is CASSIRTGQNIQYF. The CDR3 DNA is TGTGCCAGTAGTATACGGACAGGGCAAAACATTCAGTACTTC.

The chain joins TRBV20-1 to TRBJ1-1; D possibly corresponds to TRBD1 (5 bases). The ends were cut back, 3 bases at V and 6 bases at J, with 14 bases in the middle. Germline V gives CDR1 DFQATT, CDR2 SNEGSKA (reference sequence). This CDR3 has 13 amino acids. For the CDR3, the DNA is TGCAGTGCTAGTGGGGCCTCGGAGGCTGAAGCTTTCTTT. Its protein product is CSASGASEAEAFF.

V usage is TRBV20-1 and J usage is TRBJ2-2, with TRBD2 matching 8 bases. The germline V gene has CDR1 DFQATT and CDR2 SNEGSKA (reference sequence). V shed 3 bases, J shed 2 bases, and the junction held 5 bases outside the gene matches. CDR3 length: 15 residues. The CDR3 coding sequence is TGCAGTGCTAGTGGCGGGGGGCATAACACCGGGGAGCTGTTTTTT. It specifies CSASGGGHNTGELFF.

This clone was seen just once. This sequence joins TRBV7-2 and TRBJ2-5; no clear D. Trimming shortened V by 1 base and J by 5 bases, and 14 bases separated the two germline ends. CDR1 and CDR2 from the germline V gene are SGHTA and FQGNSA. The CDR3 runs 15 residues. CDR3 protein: CASSLDSMGRETQYF. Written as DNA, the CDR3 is TGTGCCAGCAGCTTAGATTCCATGGGCCGTGAGACCCAGTACTTC. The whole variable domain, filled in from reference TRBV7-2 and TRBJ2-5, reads GAGVSQSPSNKVTEKGKDVELRCDPISGHTALYWYRQSLGQGLEFLIYFQGNSAPDKSGLPSDRFSAERTGGSVSTLTIQRTQQEDSAVYLCASSLDSMGRETQYFGPGTRLLVL.

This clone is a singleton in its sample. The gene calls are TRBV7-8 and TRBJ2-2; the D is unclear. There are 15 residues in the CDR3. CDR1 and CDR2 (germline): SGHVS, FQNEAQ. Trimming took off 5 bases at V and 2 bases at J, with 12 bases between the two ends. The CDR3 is CASSVTGQNTGELFF. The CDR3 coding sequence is TGTGCCAGCAGCGTGACTGGTCAAAACACCGGGGAGCTGTTTTTT.

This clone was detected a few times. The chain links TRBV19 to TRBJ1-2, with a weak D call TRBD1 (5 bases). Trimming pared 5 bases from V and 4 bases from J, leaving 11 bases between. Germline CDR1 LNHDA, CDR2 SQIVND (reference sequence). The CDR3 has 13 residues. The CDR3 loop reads CASSPDSVYGYTF. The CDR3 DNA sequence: TGTGCCAGTAGTCCCGACAGTGTCTATGGCTACACCTTC.

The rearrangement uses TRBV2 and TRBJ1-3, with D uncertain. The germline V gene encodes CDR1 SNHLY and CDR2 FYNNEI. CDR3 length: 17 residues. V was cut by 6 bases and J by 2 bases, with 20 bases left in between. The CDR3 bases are TGTGCCAGCAGCCGGGGATCTGCCGAAAATACTGGAAACACCATATATTTT. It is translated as CASSRGSAENTGNTIYF.